This TCR beta chain was recovered during a study of shared clonotypes between healthy human individuals (dated by TCRdb to 2018 to 2020). At the level of the whole study: A couple of women and a few men aged 18 to 49 years were included in the cohort. For each donor, CD4 naive and CD4 memory were each given three plates, CD8 naive was given two plates, and CD8 memory was given one plate. To estimate repertoire size and how much clonotypes are shared between individuals, the study performed deep sequencing of blood TCR repertoires from roughly five healthy adults. To increase sequencing depth and limit assay-specific biases, different laboratories used diverse techniques to prepare libraries and sequence TCR repertoires. Per donor, leukapheresis produced somewhere between about 0.9 and 10 billion PBMCs.

Including the terminal cysteine and phenylalanine, the CDR3 comprises 14 residues. Just CDR3 DNA is preserved here, 42 bases in frame from base 1. The CDR1 and CDR2 encoded by the germline V gene are MDHEN and SYDVKM. Trimming at the junction amounts to 5 bases on V and 10 bases on J, and the germline ends lie 20 bases apart. Remarks on this clone: No cognate antigen has been identified for it. Per-base qualities were not stored, and no clone one base away is much larger.

Using the deep immunoSEQ assay, multiplex PCR amplified TCR CDR3 regions from genomic DNA. Extracted genomic DNA from each cell subset was distributed evenly across all wells of several immunoSEQ 96-well plates, and each plate was treated as a replicate. For sorted subsets, around 200 ng genomic DNA, equal to tens of thousands of T cell genomes, was loaded into each replicate PCR. Purified libraries were quantified with a Qubit 3.0 fluorometer, sized on a Bioanalyzer 2100, and re-quantified with the KAPA Library Quantification kit. A separate single-read 150-cycle Illumina NextSeq 550 flow cell was used to sequence each immunoSEQ 96-well plate. Turning to the authors' computational methods: The immunoSEQ output contained only junctional sequences without quality scores, so filtering could not match that applied to full-length reads. Sequences were annotated with PyIR, a Python wrapper for IgBLAST v1.9, using IMGT germline references to assign V/J genes and CDR3. Reads were filtered out if the reads had weak V/J assignments (E-value above 1e-6), no CDR3, stop codons, out-of-frame junctions, or ambiguous translated residues. V3J clonotypes were defined as sequences sharing the same inferred V gene, J gene, and CDR3 amino acid sequence. The percentage overlap between two repertoires was calculated by dividing the number of shared unique clonotypes by the size of the smaller repertoire. Richness of each repertoire was evaluated using RTK rarefaction, the Chao1 estimator, and Recon v2.1 estimates of unobserved clonotypes. Generation probabilities for all TCRbeta clonotypes obtained by the gDNA method from a few donors were computed using OLGA. TCRdb took this table from immuneACCESS and kept in-frame rearrangements with V and J called. Such tables lack part of the clones; where checked against another copy, unresolved V genes explain under half of the gap, and the rest is unexplained. V and J calls and clone size come straight from that table; D and trimming were deduced from the DNA. The table for this sample lists 2 million or so clones; roughly 94% of them were counted only once. The biggest ten clones account for approximately 1.2% of the sample.

Study-wide findings and limitations: Based on pairwise subsampling, the degree of clonotype sharing among donors was expected to be affected by sequencing depth. The genetic and exposure-history diversity represented was limited by the small number of donors. Sampling was restricted to blood, and TCR repertoires in tissue are likely to differ from TCR repertoires in blood. About 4.5% of naive CD4, 3% to 3.5% of naive CD8, 2% to 2.5% of memory CD4, and 0.35% to 0.5% of memory CD8 clonotypes were shared across several donors. Naive subsets generally had larger estimated clonotype richness than memory subsets did. Incomplete sequencing was indicated by rarefaction of sorted-subset datasets, despite the large sequencing depth. Compared with non-shared clonotypes, the clonotypes found in all four sorted-subset donors had higher generation probabilities.

CD8 naive samples were obtained by positive selection for CCR7 among CD45RO-negative cells, yielding a CD45RA+CCR7+ population from which TemRA cells were excluded. Healthy HIV-negative adults with no recently reported acute infections or vaccinations were included as donors. Every donor was a Caucasian adult living in Nashville, Tennessee, USA. After blood collection by leukapheresis, PBMCs were isolated using Ficoll-Histopaque density gradient centrifugation and then cryopreserved in the vapor phase of liquid nitrogen. Purity and quantity of every magnetically sorted T cell population were checked by analytical flow cytometry. Genomic DNA was isolated from each sorted fraction and quantified by UV absorbance on a Nanodrop 2000c.

The clonotype originates from a man aged 18 to 35 in good health. The sample comprised naive CD8+ T cells sorted from blood. The cell subset or site label of this sample denotes: CD45RA+CCR7+. The chain was built from TRBV28 and TRBJ2-5; TRBD1 is perhaps the D gene, given 6 matching bases. The CDR3 corresponds to CASSMVQGSPDQYF. The DNA sequence follows: TGTGCCAGCAGTATGGTTCAGGGGTCCCCGGACCAGTACTTC.